This paragraph reports one T cell receptor beta chain. Sequencing was performed with immunoSEQ multiplex PCR; in TCRdb, only in-frame clones are kept and a portion is missing. The repertoire holds approximately 52,000 clones, with about 77% as singletons. The sample is drawn from a study of radiotherapy plus CTLA-4 blockade in lung cancer. The specimen comprised peripheral blood, sampled from a patient treated with radiotherapy plus ipilimumab. The receptor was derived from a human donor with non-small cell lung cancer whose response to radiotherapy plus ipilimumab could not be evaluated.

CDR3 sequence (DNA): TGTGCCAGCAGGGACGGACAGGGTGGTCAGCCCCAGCATTTT. Its protein product is CASRDGQGGQPQHF. This chain uses TRBV28 with TRBJ1-5; 8 bases line up with TRBD1. The CDR3 covers 14 residues. Germline loops: CDR1 MDHEN, CDR2 SYDVKM. Trimming at V came to 6 bases and at J to 6 bases, leaving 7 bases not matched to a gene. Complete variable domain (other parts from reference TRBV28 and TRBJ1-5): DVKVTQSSRYLVKRTGEKVFLECVQDMDHENMFWYRQDPGLGLRLIYFSYDVKMKEKGDIPEGYSVSREKKERFSLILESASTNQTSMYLCASRDGQGGQPQHFGDGTRLSIL.